These T cell receptor beta chains were read from a single sample in a study of T cells after yellow fever vaccination. TCRdb re-analysed the 5' RACE reads in MiXCR, keeping a single row per CDR3 protein. The sample holds more than 350,000 distinct CDR3 sequences, approximately 10% seen once. The input for sequencing was PBMCs, taken on the day of the first yellow fever vaccination. These receptors all come from a man younger than 35 who received the YFV17D yellow fever vaccine. CDR3s include the opening cysteine and the closing phenylalanine or tryptophan. A D gene is named only where the DNA matches it firmly. Size is stated for part of the rows, as once, few or many counts, or as a class when the clone is expanded.

size,V,J,D,CDR3,DNA
many,TRBV9,TRBJ1-3,-,CASSPFEGSSGNTIYF,TGTGCCAGCAGCCCATTCGAGGGGAGCTCTGGAAACACCATATATTTT
few,TRBV12-3/TRBV12-4,TRBJ1-6,TRBD1,CASSLMPQGGDSPLHF,TGTGCCAGCAGTTTGATGCCCCAGGGGGGCGATTCACCCCTCCACTTT
many,TRBV2,TRBJ1-1,TRBD1,CASSLQGTEAFF,TGTGCCAGCAGCTTACAGGGGACCGAAGCTTTCTTT
few,TRBV6-5,TRBJ2-7,-,CASKGSVEQYF,TGTGCCAGCAAGGGTTCTGTAGAGCAGTACTTC
-,TRBV29-1,TRBJ2-2,TRBD1,CSVRGSRSGELFF,TGCAGCGTCAGGGGGTCAAGGTCCGGGGAGCTGTTTTTT
many,TRBV5-1,TRBJ2-6,TRBD1,CASSLMGQLSGANVLTF,TGCGCCAGCAGCTTAATGGGACAGCTATCTGGGGCCAACGTCCTGACTTTC
few,TRBV2,TRBJ2-4,-,CASIIRGGKNIQYF,TGTGCCAGCATCATACGGGGCGGCAAAAACATTCAGTACTTC
-,TRBV24-1,TRBJ2-3,TRBD1,CATSDQDRDAQYF,TGTGCCACCAGTGACCAGGACAGGGACGCGCAGTATTTT
-,TRBV20-1,TRBJ1-2,TRBD1,CSARIQGESGYTF,TGCAGTGCTAGGATACAGGGGGAATCTGGCTACACCTTC
-,TRBV5-1,TRBJ2-5,-,CASSPHRTQETQYF,TGCGCCAGCAGCCCACACAGAACCCAAGAGACCCAGTACTTC
few,TRBV7-3,TRBJ2-3,-,CASSFLPGAGDTQYF,TGTGCCAGCAGCTTCTTACCAGGGGCCGGAGATACGCAGTATTTT
many,TRBV3-1,TRBJ1-5,-,CASSQGRGPAQEPQHF,TGTGCCAGCAGCCAAGGGCGCGGCCCGGCGCAGGAGCCCCAGCATTTT
few,TRBV19,TRBJ1-2,TRBD1,CASSIADRVILYGYTF,TGTGCCAGTAGTATTGCCGACAGGGTGATACTCTATGGCTACACCTTC
few,TRBV1,TRBJ2-3,-,CTSSQLSGEHPSTDTQYF,TGCACCAGCAGCCAACTAAGCGGGGAACACCCTAGCACAGATACGCAGTATTTT
few,TRBV5-1,TRBJ1-1,-,CASSSKTGLETEAFF,TGCGCCAGCAGCTCAAAAACAGGGTTGGAAACTGAAGCTTTCTTT
-,TRBV7-2,TRBJ2-3,-,CASSLGLSRGQLDTQYF,TGTGCCAGCAGCTTAGGGCTGTCGCGGGGGCAACTAGATACGCAGTATTTT
few,TRBV6-1,TRBJ2-1,TRBD1,CASSTTGSSVEQFF,TGTGCCAGCAGTACGACAGGGTCATCAGTGGAGCAGTTCTTC
many,TRBV7-9,TRBJ2-5,-,CASGHSGKTQYF,TGTGCCAGCGGGCATTCTGGAAAGACCCAGTACTTC
many,TRBV4-3,TRBJ2-5,TRBD1,CASSQTGSSGETQYF,TGCGCCAGCAGCCAGACAGGGTCCTCCGGGGAGACCCAGTACTTC
-,TRBV10-3,TRBJ2-3,TRBD1,CAINPGQGGTDTQYF,TGTGCCATCAACCCAGGACAGGGGGGCACAGATACGCAGTATTTT
-,TRBV4-3,TRBJ1-4,-,CASSPLGREAEKLFF,TGCGCCAGCAGCCCCCTCGGCAGGGAAGCCGAAAAACTGTTTTTT
-,TRBV18,TRBJ2-1,-,CASSPRQGGLYNEQFF,TGTGCCAGCTCACCACGTCAGGGGGGGCTCTACAATGAGCAGTTCTTC
few,TRBV12-3/TRBV12-4,TRBJ1-2,-,CASSPTGSENYGYTF,TGTGCCAGCAGCCCGACCGGCAGTGAGAACTATGGCTACACCTTC
-,TRBV4-1,TRBJ1-2,-,CASSQARRVGYTF,TGCGCCAGCAGCCAAGCCAGGCGGGTCGGCTACACCTTC
-,TRBV3-1,TRBJ2-4,TRBD2,CASSPSGGENIQYF,TGTGCCAGCAGTCCTAGCGGGGGGGAAAACATTCAGTACTTC
many,TRBV9,TRBJ2-6,-,CASSDPKGEISGANVLTF,TGTGCCAGCAGCGATCCCAAGGGCGAGATCTCTGGGGCCAACGTCCTGACTTTC
few,TRBV4-3,TRBJ1-5,-,CASSQGSGVSNQPQHF,TGCGCCAGCAGCCAAGGTTCCGGGGTTAGCAATCAGCCCCAGCATTTT
few,TRBV12-3/TRBV12-4,TRBJ2-5,TRBD1,CASSTNRGLETQYF,TGTGCCAGCAGTACAAACAGGGGGCTGGAGACCCAGTACTTC
once,TRBV15,TRBJ1-5,-,CATSGSNSNQPQHF,TGTGCCACCAGCGGCAGCAATAGCAATCAGCCCCAGCATTTT
-,TRBV7-8,TRBJ1-1,-,CASSTLGTKRQLNTEAFF,TGTGCCAGCAGCACACTCGGGACCAAGAGACAACTGAACACTGAAGCTTTCTTT
few,TRBV4-1,TRBJ2-1,-,CASSPTSGGQLNEQFF,TGCGCCAGCAGCCCCACTTCGGGGGGCCAGCTGAATGAGCAGTTCTTC
-,TRBV6-5,TRBJ2-2,TRBD1,CASSSQFGQGAVTGELFF,TGTGCCAGCAGTTCCCAGTTCGGACAGGGGGCTGTCACCGGGGAGCTGTTTTTT
many,TRBV6-5,TRBJ2-1,-,CASSYFSRAEEQFF,TGTGCCAGCAGTTACTTCTCCAGGGCGGAGGAGCAGTTCTTC
few,TRBV5-1,TRBJ1-1,-,CASSLEAGEAFF,TGCGCCAGCAGCTTGGAGGCAGGCGAAGCTTTCTTT
many,TRBV6-5,TRBJ2-2,-,CASSYWGTGELFF,TGTGCCAGCAGTTACTGGGGAACCGGGGAGCTGTTTTTT
few,TRBV6-1,TRBJ1-6,-,CASTYRVRNSPLHF,TGTGCCAGCACCTACAGGGTTCGGAATTCACCCCTCCACTTT
few,TRBV5-1,TRBJ1-4,-,CASSLERARPLGKLFF,TGCGCCAGCAGCTTGGAGCGGGCCAGACCCTTAGGGAAACTGTTTTTT
many,TRBV7-2,TRBJ2-7,-,CASSPSYEQYF,TGTGCCAGCAGCCCCTCCTACGAGCAGTACTTC
-,TRBV6-1,TRBJ1-4,-,CASKGGPANEKLFF,TGTGCCAGCAAGGGGGGGCCGGCTAATGAAAAACTGTTTTTT
-,TRBV20-1,TRBJ2-3,-,CSATAGASQDTQYF,TGCAGTGCTACTGCGGGGGCCTCCCAAGATACGCAGTATTTT
-,TRBV7-2,TRBJ1-6,-,CASSIQGGGNSPLHF,TGTGCCAGCAGCATCCAGGGCGGCGGGAATTCACCCCTCCACTTT
many,TRBV5-6,TRBJ2-3,-,CASSFEDTQYF,TGTGCCAGCAGCTTTGAAGATACGCAGTATTTT
-,TRBV7-9,TRBJ1-2,-,CASSSSGTNSNYGYTF,TGTGCCAGCAGCTCGTCAGGGACGAACTCTAACTATGGCTACACCTTC
-,TRBV7-9,TRBJ2-3,-,CASIHKGEGEADTQYF,TGTGCCAGCATCCATAAAGGAGAGGGAGAGGCAGATACGCAGTATTTT
-,TRBV7-2,TRBJ2-3,TRBD1,CASSVRQGVTDTQYF,TGTGCCAGCAGCGTGCGACAGGGAGTTACAGATACGCAGTATTTT
-,TRBV12-5,TRBJ2-3,TRBD2,CASGLGTRTDTQYF,TGTGCTAGTGGTTTAGGGACTAGAACAGATACGCAGTATTTT
-,TRBV29-1,TRBJ2-2,-,CSVEGPTANTGELFF,TGCAGCGTTGAAGGTCCGACAGCGAACACCGGGGAGCTGTTTTTT
-,TRBV4-3,TRBJ2-7,-,CASSQEFHSAYEQYF,TGCGCCAGCAGCCAAGAATTCCATTCAGCCTACGAGCAGTACTTC
-,TRBV6-1,TRBJ2-7,-,CASRETGNVNEQYF,TGTGCCAGCAGGGAGACAGGTAATGTGAACGAGCAGTACTTC
-,TRBV5-1,TRBJ2-3,TRBD2,CASSSGTSGSTSTDTQYF,TGCGCCAGCAGCTCCGGGACTAGCGGGTCAACTAGCACAGATACGCAGTATTTT
few,TRBV14,TRBJ1-1,-,CASSQSQQTGQAFF,TGTGCCAGCAGCCAGTCGCAGCAGACCGGGCAAGCTTTCTTT
few,TRBV24-1,TRBJ1-5,-,CATSDGGTGGNQPQHF,TGTGCCACCAGTGATGGAGGTACGGGCGGGAATCAGCCCCAGCATTTT
-,TRBV20-1,TRBJ2-1,TRBD2,CSARVAGHNEQFF,TGCAGTGCTAGAGTAGCGGGCCACAATGAGCAGTTCTTC
-,TRBV7-2,TRBJ2-3,-,CASSLGGTTIADTQYF,TGTGCCAGCAGCTTAGGAGGGACCACTATCGCAGATACGCAGTATTTT
once,TRBV4-3,TRBJ2-7,-,CASSQWVRVDEQYF,TGCGCCAGCAGCCAATGGGTCAGGGTCGACGAGCAGTACTTC
few,TRBV11-2,TRBJ1-1,-,CASSLGWSAGGEAFF,TGTGCCAGCAGCTTAGGCTGGTCGGCAGGCGGGGAAGCTTTCTTT